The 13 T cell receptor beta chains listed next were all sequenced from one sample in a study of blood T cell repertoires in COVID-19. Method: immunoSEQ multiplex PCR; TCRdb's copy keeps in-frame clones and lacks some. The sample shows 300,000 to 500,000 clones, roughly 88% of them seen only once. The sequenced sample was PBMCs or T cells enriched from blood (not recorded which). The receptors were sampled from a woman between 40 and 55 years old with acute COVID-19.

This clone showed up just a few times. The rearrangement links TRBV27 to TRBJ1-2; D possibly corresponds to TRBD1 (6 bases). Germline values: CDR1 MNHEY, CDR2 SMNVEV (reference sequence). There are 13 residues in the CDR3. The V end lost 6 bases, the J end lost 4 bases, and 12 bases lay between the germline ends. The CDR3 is CASRGAIAYGYTF. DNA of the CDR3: TGTGCCAGCAGGGGGGCAATCGCCTATGGCTACACCTTC.

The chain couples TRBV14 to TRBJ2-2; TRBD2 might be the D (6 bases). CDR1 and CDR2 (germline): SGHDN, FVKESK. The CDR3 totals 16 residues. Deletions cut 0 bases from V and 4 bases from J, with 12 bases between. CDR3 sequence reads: CASSQEGLASTGELFF. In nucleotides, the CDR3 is TGTGCCAGCAGCCAAGAAGGGCTAGCGAGCACCGGGGAGCTGTTTTTT.

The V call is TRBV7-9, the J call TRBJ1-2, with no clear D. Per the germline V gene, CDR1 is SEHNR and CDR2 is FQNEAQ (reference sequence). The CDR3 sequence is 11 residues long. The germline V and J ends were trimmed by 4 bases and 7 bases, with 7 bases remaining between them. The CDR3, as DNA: TGTGCCAGCAGCTCGAGACTTGGCTACACCTTC. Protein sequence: CASSSRLGYTF.

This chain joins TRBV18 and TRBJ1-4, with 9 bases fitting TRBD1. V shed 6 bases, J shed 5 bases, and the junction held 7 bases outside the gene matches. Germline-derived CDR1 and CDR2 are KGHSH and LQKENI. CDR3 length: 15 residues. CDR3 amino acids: CASSLGQGSNEKLFF. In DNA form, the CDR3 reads TGTGCCAGCTCCCTCGGACAGGGGTCGAATGAAAAACTGTTTTTT.

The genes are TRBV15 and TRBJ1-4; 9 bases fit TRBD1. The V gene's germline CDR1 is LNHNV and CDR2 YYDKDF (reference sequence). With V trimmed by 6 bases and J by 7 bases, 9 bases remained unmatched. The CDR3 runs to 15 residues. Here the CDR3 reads CATRLDRGVFEKLFF. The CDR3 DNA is TGTGCCACCAGGTTGGACAGGGGAGTATTTGAAAAACTGTTTTTT.

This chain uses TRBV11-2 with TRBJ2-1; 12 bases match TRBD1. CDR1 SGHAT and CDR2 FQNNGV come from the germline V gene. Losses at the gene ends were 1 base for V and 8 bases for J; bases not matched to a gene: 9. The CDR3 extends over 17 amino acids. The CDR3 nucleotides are TGTGCCAGCAGCTTAGGGAGGACGGGACAGGGGGCCTATGAGCAGTTCTTC. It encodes CASSLGRTGQGAYEQFF.

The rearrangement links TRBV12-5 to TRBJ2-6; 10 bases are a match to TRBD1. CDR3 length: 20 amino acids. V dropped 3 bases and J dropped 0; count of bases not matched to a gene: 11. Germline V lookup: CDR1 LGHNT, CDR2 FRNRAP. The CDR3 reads CASGFDAGTGVLSGANVLTF. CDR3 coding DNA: TGTGCTAGTGGTTTTGACGCCGGGACAGGGGTCCTCTCTGGGGCCAACGTCCTGACTTTC.

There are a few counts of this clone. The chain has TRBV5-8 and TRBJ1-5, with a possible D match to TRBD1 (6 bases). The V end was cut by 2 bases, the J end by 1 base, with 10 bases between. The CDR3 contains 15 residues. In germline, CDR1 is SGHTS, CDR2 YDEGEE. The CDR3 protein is CASSFRGASNQPQHF. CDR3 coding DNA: TGTGCCAGCAGCTTTCGGGGGGCGAGCAATCAGCCCCAGCATTTT.

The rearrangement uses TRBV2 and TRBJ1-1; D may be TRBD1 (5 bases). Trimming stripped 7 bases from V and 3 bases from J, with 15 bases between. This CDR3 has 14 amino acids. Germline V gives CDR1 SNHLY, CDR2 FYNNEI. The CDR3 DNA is TGTGCCAGCATTTCCCAGGGTCGGGACACTGAAGCTTTCTTT. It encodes CASISQGRDTEAFF.

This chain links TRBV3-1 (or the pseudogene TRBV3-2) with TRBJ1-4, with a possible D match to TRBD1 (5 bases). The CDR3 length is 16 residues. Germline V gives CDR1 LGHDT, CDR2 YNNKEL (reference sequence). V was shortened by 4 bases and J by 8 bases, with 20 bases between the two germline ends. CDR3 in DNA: TGTGCCAGCAGCCCGTCAGAAGGGGCTCAAGAGGAAAAACTGTTTTTT. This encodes CASSPSEGAQEEKLFF.

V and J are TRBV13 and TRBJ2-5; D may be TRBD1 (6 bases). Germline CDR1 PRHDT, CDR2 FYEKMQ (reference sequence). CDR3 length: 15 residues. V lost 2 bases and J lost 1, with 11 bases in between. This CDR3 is CASSLYYRAQETQYF. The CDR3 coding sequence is TGTGCCAGCAGCTTATATTACAGGGCCCAAGAGACCCAGTACTTC.

The CDR3 bases are TGCAGTGCTAGTCCCACGGGACAGTGGCGTTCACCCCTCCACTTT. The encoded protein is CSASPTGQWRSPLHF. The V and J genes are TRBV20-1 and TRBJ1-6; 7 bases align to TRBD1. V was pared by 3 bases and J by 9 bases, with 11 bases of the junction left unmatched. This CDR3 has 15 residues. Per germline, CDR1 DFQATT and CDR2 SNEGSKA (reference sequence).

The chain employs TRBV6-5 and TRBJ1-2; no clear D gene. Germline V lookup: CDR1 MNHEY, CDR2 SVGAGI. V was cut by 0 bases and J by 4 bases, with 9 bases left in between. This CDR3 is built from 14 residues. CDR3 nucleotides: TGTGCCAGCAGTTACTCCCCCAGGTCCTATGGCTACACCTTC. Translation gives CASSYSPRSYGYTF.